These 29 T cell receptor beta chains were all obtained from the same sample, sequenced in a study of tumor-infiltrating lymphocytes in primary liver carcinoma. They got blood RNA out of unsorted whole blood and also pulled out germline DNA. From around 500 ng of total RNA, TCR beta-specific cDNA was reverse-transcribed using a constant-region primer. For TCR beta, libraries were produced by three nested multiplex PCR rounds using slightly modified ARM-PCR. Primers for the first two PCR rounds were TRBV1-TRBV30 forward primers and a C-beta reverse primer (around 10 cycles per round). A single record per CDR3 protein comes from TCRdb applying MiXCR to the multiplex PCR reads. The table records approximately 300,000 distinct CDR3 sequences, 65% of them present only once. Sequencing used peripheral blood. The receptors were sampled from a man between 40 and 49 years old with primary liver carcinoma and hepatitis B virus infection.

Ten or more counts support this clonotype. The gene calls are TRBV6-2 or TRBV6-3 and TRBJ1-5; no clear D. V lost 5 bases, J lost 5 bases, and 13 bases lay in between. This CDR3 is built from 14 residues. In germline, CDR1 is MNHEY, CDR2 SVGEGT. CDR3 sequence (DNA): TGTGCCAGCAGTCTGCGGACGGATCATCAGCCCCAGCATTTT. Protein sequence: CASSLRTDHQPQHF.

This clonotype was picked up one time. With a much larger clone just one base away, this may be a read error. V gene TRBV6-6 combines with J gene TRBJ1-5; D might be TRBD1 (5 bases). Germline CDR1 and CDR2: MNHNY and SVGAGI (reference sequence). V gave up 0 bases and J gave up 3 bases, with 9 bases separating them. The CDR3 runs 15 residues. The CDR3 nucleotides are TGTGCCAGCAGTTACTCGAGGGGTGTCAATCAGCCCCAGCATTTT. It is translated as CASSYSRGVNQPQHF.

This clonotype has more than one count but fewer than ten. An end of the junction does not agree with germline; a read error may underlie this. The V gene is TRBV5-5, the J gene TRBJ2-7; 9 bases align to TRBD1. The length of the CDR3 is 14 residues. Germline values: CDR1 SGHKS, CDR2 YYEKEE (reference sequence). CDR3 in amino acids: CASSLGDRADEQHF. CDR3 nucleotides: TGTGCCAGCAGCTTGGGGGACAGGGCCGACGAGCAGCACTTC.

For this clonotype: This may be a read error, as it is one base from a much larger clone. The CDR3 end shows no conserved phenylalanine or tryptophan, and so a read error is likely. The rearrangement uses TRBV6-1 and TRBJ2-7; 10 nucleotides agree with TRBD1. Trimming removed 5 bases from V and 1 base from J; junction bases left unmatched: 5. The length of the CDR3 is 15 residues. Germline V lookup: CDR1 MNHNS, CDR2 SASEGT. The CDR3 is CASSLDRGSSYEQYL. DNA of the CDR3: TGTGCCAGCAGTTTGGACAGGGGGTCATCCTACGAGCAGTACTTA.

The V call is TRBV7-8, the J call TRBJ2-3; 7 bases are shared with TRBD1. CDR3 size: 14 residues. Germline CDR1 and CDR2: SGHVS and FQNEAQ. J was trimmed by 3 bases and V by 5 bases; bases with no gene match: 5. The CDR3 sequence: CASSILTGTDTQYF. The CDR3 coding sequence is TGTGCCAGCAGCATCCTGACAGGGACAGATACGCAGTATTTT.

A remark on this clonotype: A much bigger clone sits one base away, suggesting this may be a read error. This chain joins TRBV6-2 or TRBV6-3 and TRBJ1-6, with no clear D. Trimming took 4 bases from V and 9 from J, leaving 10 bases between them. Germline CDR1 MNHEY, CDR2 SVGEGT. This CDR3 spans 13 amino acids. CDR3 coding DNA: TGTGCCAGCAGTTTTTTGGGCGGTTCACCCCTCCACTTT. Encoded protein: CASSFLGGSPLHF.

This clonotype was counted once. The rearrangement joins TRBV11-2 to TRBJ1-4; the D is unclear. Germline assignment: CDR1 SGHAT and CDR2 FQNNGV. The length of the CDR3 is 15 residues. Trimming shortened V by 2 bases and J by 10 bases, and 17 bases separated the two germline ends. CDR3 nucleotides: TGTGCCAGCAGCTTATCACGAGGAGGAGTAGGAAAACTGTTTTTT. Residues: CASSLSRGGVGKLFF.

The chain is built from TRBV24-1 and TRBJ1-5, with D unclear. CDR1 is KGHDR, CDR2 SFDVKD, per germline. Trimming left V 6 bases short and J 0 bases short, with 8 bases between. The CDR3 extends over 14 amino acids. CDR3 nucleotide sequence: TGTGCCACCAGTTGGGAGGGTAGCAATCAGCCCCAGCATTTT. Translated, it gives CATSWEGSNQPQHF.

As concerns this clonotype: The germline gene is not matched at one end of the junction; a read error may be the cause. The chain combines TRBV11-3 with TRBJ2-2; the D gene is possibly TRBD2 (6 bases). The CDR3 runs 15 residues. CDR1 SGHNT and CDR2 YENEEA come from the germline V gene. The CDR3 DNA follows: TGTGCCGGCAGCTTGGCCGGAGGGACTTCCGGGGAGCTGTTTTTT. Protein: CAGSLAGGTSGELFF. Variable domain in full (rest from reference TRBV11-3 and TRBJ2-2): EAGVVQSPRYKIIEKKQPVAFWCNPISGHNTLYWYLQNLGQGPELLIRYENEEAVDDSQLPKDRFSAERLKGVDSTLKIQPAELGDSAVYLCAGSLAGGTSGELFFGEGSRLTVL.

This chain joins TRBV7-2 and TRBJ2-5; TRBD1 might be the D (5 bases). Germline V gives CDR1 SGHTA, CDR2 FQGNSA. CDR3 size: 14 residues. CDR3 in amino acids: CDSSPGHTQETQYF. The DNA for the CDR3 is TGTGATAGCAGTCCCGGACACACTCAAGAGACCCAGTACTTC.

With respect to this clonotype: At one end, the junction sequence differs from germline, possibly due to a read error. The gene calls are TRBV6-6 and TRBJ1-1, with TRBD1 as a possible D gene (5 bases). CDR3 size: 13 residues. Germline values: CDR1 MNHNY, CDR2 SVGAGI (reference sequence). The CDR3 DNA reads TGTGCCAGCGGTTACAGGCTTGCGACTGAAGCTTTCTTT. This codes for CASGYRLATEAFF.

To note about this clonotype: Possible read error: a much larger clone is one base away. V is TRBV6-1 and J is TRBJ2-7, with 7 positions matching TRBD1. The V gene end was trimmed by 4 bases and the J gene end by 2 bases; junction bases not matched to a gene: 2. Germline V gene data show CDR1 as MNHNS and CDR2 as SASEGT. This CDR3 has 13 residues. As DNA, the CDR3 is TGTGCCAGCAGTGTGGACAGGCCCTACGAGCAGTACTTC. This encodes CASSVDRPYEQYF.

This chain uses TRBV6-5 with TRBJ2-7, with D uncertain. The V gene's germline CDR1 is MNHEY and CDR2 SVGAGI. CDR3 length: 14 amino acids. V gave up 5 bases and J gave up 3 bases, with 14 bases separating them. DNA of the CDR3: TGTGCCAGCAGTAGACCAGATGGTAACTACGAGCAGTACTTC. Translation gives CASSRPDGNYEQYF.

A word on this clonotype: The junction shows a germline mismatch at one end, possibly a read error. The rearrangement links TRBV5-5 to TRBJ1-1; TRBD1 matches at 7 bases. CDR3 length: 14 residues. The germline CDR1 and CDR2 sequences are SGHKS and YYEKEE (reference sequence). This CDR3 is CASRRGQPNIEAFF. The DNA of the CDR3 is TGTGCCAGCAGACGGGGACAGCCGAACATTGAAGCTTTCTTT.

Comment on this clonotype: The germline gene is not matched at one end of the junction; a read error may be the cause. This sequence joins TRBV11-2 and TRBJ1-6, with D unclear. The CDR3 is made up of 17 amino acids. Germline V lookup: CDR1 SGHAT, CDR2 FQNNGV. CDR3 in amino acids: CASSLDQPQNYNSPPHF. DNA of the CDR3: TGTGCCAGCAGCTTAGATCAACCTCAGAATTATAACTCACCCCCCCACTTT. The full variable domain, its missing parts supplied by reference TRBV11-2 and TRBJ1-6, is EAGVAQSPRYKIIEKRQSVAFWCNPISGHATLYWYQQILGQGPKLLIQFQNNGVVDDSQLPKDRFSAERLKGVDSTLKIQPAKLEDSAVYLCASSLDQPQNYNSPPHFGNGTRLTVT.

This chain joins TRBV28 and TRBJ2-1, with D tentatively TRBD1 (7 bases). Germline CDR1 MDHEN, CDR2 SYDVKM. V was trimmed by 10 bases and J by 4 bases, leaving 17 bases between them. The CDR3 runs to 14 residues. CDR3 loop: CAIEPGGTYNEQFF. The CDR3 nucleotides are TGTGCCATAGAACCAGGGGGGACATACAATGAGCAGTTCTTC.

To note about this clonotype: At one end the junction does not follow the germline gene, possibly because of a read error. The rearrangement uses TRBV6-1 and TRBJ2-7; possible D gene TRBD2, 6 bases. CDR1 is MNHNS and CDR2 is SASEGT in the germline V gene. The CDR3 is made up of 13 amino acids. CDR3 sequence: CASSGVAVYEQCF. CDR3 DNA: TGTGCCAGCAGCGGAGTAGCGGTCTACGAGCAGTGCTTC.

For this clonotype: A single base separates this from a much larger clone, so it may be a read error. In DNA form, the CDR3 reads TGTGTCAGCAGTTATCGGACTCCTGAGCGGGGCCTCCACTTT. Its protein product is CVSSYRTPERGLHF. The chain links TRBV6-5 to TRBJ1-6; D unclear. This CDR3 has 14 amino acids. Germline CDR1 reads MNHEY; CDR2 reads SVGAGI.

The rearrangement joins TRBV2 to TRBJ2-5; D is unresolved. Germline V gives CDR1 SNHLY, CDR2 FYNNEI. The length of the CDR3 is 15 residues. The V gene lost 6 bases and the J gene lost 5 bases, with 19 bases spanning the gap. This chain's CDR3 is CASRSQLLGLETQYF. The CDR3 DNA sequence: TGTGCCAGCAGGTCGCAATTGCTTGGCCTCGAGACCCAGTACTTC.

V usage is TRBV5-1 and J usage is TRBJ2-4; maybe TRBD1 (5 bases). Trimming took off 0 bases at V and 1 base at J, with 8 bases between the two ends. CDR1 is SGHRS and CDR2 is YFSETQ in the germline V gene. The length of the CDR3 is 15 residues. The CDR3 region is CASSLGGLAKNIQYF. The CDR3, as DNA: TGCGCCAGCAGCTTGGGGGGCTTGGCCAAAAACATTCAGTACTTC. Filled out from reference TRBV5-1 and TRBJ2-4, the complete variable domain reads KAGVTQTPRYLIKTRGQQVTLSCSPISGHRSVSWYQQTPGQGLQFLFEYFSETQRNKGNFPGRFSGRQFSNSRSEMNVSTLELGDSALYLCASSLGGLAKNIQYFGAGTRLSVL.

With regard to this clonotype: A much larger clone is a single base away; this may be a read error. The chain recombines TRBV6-5 with TRBJ1-5; 7 nucleotides agree with TRBD1. Germline CDR1 is MNHEY and CDR2 is SVGAGI. The CDR3 length is 13 residues. Germline trimming cut 6 bases from V and 4 bases from J; bases unmatched to any gene: 3. CDR3 residues: CASRDRFNQPQHF. DNA of the CDR3: TGTGCCAGCAGGGACAGGTTTAATCAGCCCCAGCATTTT.

In its sample, this clonotype was seen many times. The chain combines TRBV6-6 with TRBJ1-5; 8 bases agree with TRBD1. With 2 bases clipped from V and 3 bases from J, the junction kept 12 bases outside the gene matches. The CDR3 is made up of 18 amino acids. The germline V gene encodes CDR1 MNHNY and CDR2 SVGAGI (reference sequence). The DNA for the CDR3 is TGTGCCAGCAGTTACCCTATTAGACAGGGGAATATCAATCAGCCCCAGCATTTT. Residues: CASSYPIRQGNINQPQHF.

In its sample, this clonotype was seen once. Given a much more abundant clone one base away, this may be a read error. The rearrangement links TRBV6-5 to TRBJ2-1; 9 bases match TRBD2. CDR1 is MNHEY and CDR2 is SVGAGI in the germline V gene. This CDR3 has 14 residues. CDR3 coding DNA: TGTGCCAGCCGATTGACTAGCGGCTACAATAAGCAGTTCTTC. This codes for CASRLTSGYNKQFF.

This clonotype has more than one count but fewer than ten. V and J are TRBV7-9 and TRBJ2-1; no clear D. Germline CDR1 is SEHNR and CDR2 is FQNEAQ (reference sequence). The CDR3 sequence is 12 residues long. V was clipped by 3 bases and J by 5 bases, with 5 bases between them. The DNA for the CDR3 is TGTGCCAGCAGCTTTGAGAACAATGAGCAGTTCTTC. It codes for CASSFENNEQFF.

Worth noting for this clonotype: A much larger clonotype is one base distant, so this may be a read error. The CDR3 is CVISEYRNEQYF. As DNA, the CDR3 is TGTGTCATCAGTGAGTATAGGAACGAGCAGTACTTC. This chain links TRBV10-3 with TRBJ2-7; D is uncertain. The CDR3 loop spans 12 amino acids. From germline, CDR1 is ENHRY and CDR2 SYGVKD.

This clonotype has more than one count but fewer than ten. Likely a read error: the CDR3 ends without its conserved phenylalanine or tryptophan. The chain joins TRBV10-3 to TRBJ2-1; D call uncertain. Germline CDR1 ENHRY, CDR2 SYGVKD. Between the trimmed V and J ends, which lost 8 bases and 10 bases, there was a span of 12 bases. The CDR3 spans 11 residues. CDR3 in amino acids: CAIGALGEQFL. CDR3 nucleotides: TGTGCCATCGGTGCTTTGGGGGAGCAGTTCCTC.

The chain combines TRBV6-5 with TRBJ2-7; tentative D call: TRBD2 (5 bases). This CDR3 has 14 residues. The V gene's germline CDR1 is MNHEY and CDR2 SVGAGI. Between the trimmed V and J ends, which lost 8 bases and 4 bases, there was a span of 18 bases. The CDR3 nucleotides are TGTGCCAGCCGGAGCGGCTTTCTGGAGTACGAGCAGTACTTC. It encodes CASRSGFLEYEQYF.

Details on this clonotype: Being one base from a much bigger clone, this may be a read error. The V and J genes are TRBV12-3 or TRBV12-4 and TRBJ1-3; D uncertain. This CDR3 is built from 13 residues. CDR3 in DNA: TGTACCAGCAGTGTAATTGCTGGAAACACCATATATTTT. Its protein is CTSSVIAGNTIYF.

On this clonotype itself: Possible read error: a much larger clone is one base away. V is TRBV6-1 and J is TRBJ2-7; D call uncertain. This CDR3 is 13 amino acids long. CDR1 and CDR2 from the germline V gene are MNHNS and SASEGT. CDR3 region: CANSETGSYEQYF. CDR3 nucleotide sequence: TGTGCCAACAGTGAAACCGGCTCCTACGAGCAGTACTTC.